The clone carrying this T cell receptor (beta chain) came up once. As yet, its antigen is unknown. Trimming shortened V by 1 base and J by 7 bases, and 13 bases separated the two germline ends. Germline V gene data show CDR1 as LGHNA and CDR2 as YSLEER. This CDR3 is built from 15 residues. Described treatment: 19 received Ad26.COV2.S at low or high dose, single or two shots; about five received placebo; per-sample allocation not given. Vaccine and placebo recipients were sampled on day 63 after the first injection. As its vector, the vaccine had Ad26, which expressed Wuhan-strain SARS-CoV-2 spike. The source of the sample is a study of Ad26.COV2.S vaccination and SARS-CoV-2 variants. Study in general: This donor came from the COV1001 trial of Ad26.COV2.S. Ad26.COV2.S given intramuscularly, once or twice 56 days apart. Broader study findings: Vaccine recipients had higher spike-specific TCR breadth than placebo recipients.

Only in-frame clones appear in the TCRdb table, and some are missing; sequencing was by immunoSEQ multiplex PCR. This table has 350,000 to 400,000 clones, 75% to 90% appearing once. This chain connects TRBV4-3 to TRBJ1-4; D possibly corresponds to TRBD1 (5 bases). The sample here was peripheral blood, taken in a trial of Ad26.COV2.S vaccine versus placebo. This receptor was obtained from a person aged 18-60 years who received the Ad26.COV2.S COVID-19 vaccine or a placebo. In DNA form, the CDR3 reads TGCGCCAGCAGCCAAGTTGGTCAGGGCGGTGAAAAACTGTTTTTT. It specifies CASSQVGQGGEKLFF.